Listed here are 27 T cell receptor beta chains from one sample, sequenced in a study of CD8 T cells in ankylosing spondylitis. From the 5' RACE reads, TCRdb called clonotypes with MiXCR, one entry per CDR3 protein. The sample shows 100,000 to 150,000 distinct CDR3 sequences, roughly 9% of them seen only once. Sequencing input: blood, either unsorted or a sorted T cell fraction (not recorded which). Receptor source: a male donor with ankylosing spondylitis or in good health (not recorded which).

V and J are TRBV7-2 and TRBJ2-7, with TRBD1 identical over 9 bases. The V gene end was trimmed by 1 base and the J gene end by 5 bases; junction bases not matched to a gene: 3. The CDR3 is 14 amino acids. Per the germline V gene, CDR1 is SGHTA and CDR2 is FQGNSA. CDR3 sequence (DNA): TGTGCCAGCAGCTTAGGCGGGACAGGGAACGAGCAGTACTTC. Protein: CASSLGGTGNEQYF.

Many counts were recorded for this clonotype. V gene TRBV6-5 combines with J gene TRBJ1-2; 7 bases line up with TRBD1. CDR3 length: 14 residues. CDR1 is MNHEY and CDR2 is SVGAGI in the germline V gene. Unmatched junction bases numbered 2, after V lost 0 bases and J lost 4 bases. The CDR3 sequence is CASSYSPGGYGYTF. The CDR3 DNA reads as TGTGCCAGCAGTTACTCTCCAGGGGGCTATGGCTACACCTTC.

This clonotype was observed many times. CDR3 region: CASSPTGRRTRSGNTIYF. CDR3 in DNA: TGTGCCAGCAGCCCAACGGGACGGCGAACTCGATCTGGAAACACCATATATTTT. The V gene is TRBV3-1, the J gene TRBJ1-3; D possibly corresponds to TRBD1 (5 bases). The V end was cut by 4 bases, the J end by 1 base, with 20 bases between. Germline values: CDR1 LGHDT, CDR2 YNNKEL (reference sequence). The CDR3 covers 18 residues.

This clonotype came up many times. One end of the junction varies from germline; a read error may be responsible. This sequence joins TRBV5-1 and TRBJ1-1, with D hard to call. CDR3 length: 13 residues. Germline values: CDR1 SGHRS, CDR2 YFSETQ. CDR3 DNA sequence: TGCGCAAGCACCCCTCTTTTGAACACTGAAGCTTTCTTT. This codes for CASTPLLNTEAFF. Variable domain in full (rest from reference TRBV5-1 and TRBJ1-1): KAGVTQTPRYLIKTRGQQVTLSCSPISGHRSVSWYQQTPGQGLQFLFEYFSETQRNKGNFPGRFSGRQFSNSRSEMNVSTLELGDSALYLCASTPLLNTEAFFGQGTRLTVV.

This clonotype appeared a few times. CDR3 residues: CASSEGGQNTDTQYF. CDR3 nucleotide sequence: TGTGCCAGCAGTGAAGGAGGACAGAACACAGATACGCAGTATTTT. The genes are TRBV6-4 and TRBJ2-3, with D tentatively TRBD1 (6 bases). The ends were cut back, 3 bases at V and 2 bases at J, with 12 bases in the middle. CDR1 MRHNA and CDR2 SNTAGT come from the germline V gene. This CDR3 is built from 15 residues.

The sample holds many counts of this clonotype. The rearrangement joins TRBV2 to TRBJ2-1, with 9 nucleotides matching TRBD2. V lost 9 bases to trimming and J lost 4 bases; unmatched junction nucleotides: 7. CDR1 and CDR2 (germline): SNHLY, FYNNEI. The CDR3 contains 14 residues. CDR3: CASRRLAEYNEQFF. The CDR3 nucleotides are TGTGCCAGTCGCCGACTAGCGGAATACAATGAGCAGTTCTTC.

This clonotype was seen many times. This chain uses TRBV15 with TRBJ1-5, with unresolved D. V was shortened by 1 base and J by 9 bases, with 19 bases between the two germline ends. This CDR3 contains 16 residues. The V gene's germline CDR1 is LNHNV and CDR2 YYDKDF (reference sequence). The CDR3 sequence: CATSRVAGVGTWPQHF. CDR3 DNA: TGTGCCACCAGCAGAGTTGCCGGGGTGGGTACGTGGCCCCAGCATTTT.

The genes are TRBV5-1 and TRBJ1-2; D is undetermined. The germline V gene has CDR1 SGHRS and CDR2 YFSETQ. This CDR3 has 14 amino acids. Trimming stripped 0 bases from V and 1 base from J, with 7 bases between. CDR3 coding DNA: TGCGCCAGCAGCTTGGGCAGTCTTAACTATGGCTACACCTTC. It yields the protein CASSLGSLNYGYTF.

The CDR3 sequence is CASSFAGTGMNTGELFF. In nucleotides, the CDR3 is TGTGCCAGCAGCTTCGCCGGGACAGGGATGAACACCGGGGAGCTGTTTTTT. The genes are TRBV11-2 and TRBJ2-2; 9 positions match TRBD1. The CDR3 is 17 amino acids. Germline trimming cut 3 bases from V and 1 base from J; bases unmatched to any gene: 6. CDR1 is SGHAT, CDR2 FQNNGV, per germline.

This chain connects TRBV3-1 to TRBJ2-1; D possibly corresponds to TRBD1 (5 bases). This CDR3 is built from 13 residues. Trimming shortened V by 5 bases and J by 8 bases, and 13 bases separated the two germline ends. Germline V CDR1 and CDR2: LGHDT, YNNKEL (reference sequence). The CDR3 coding sequence is TGTGCCAGCAGCTCCCAGGGTAGAGATGAGCAGTTCTTC. Its translation is CASSSQGRDEQFF.

The chain couples TRBV4-2 to TRBJ2-3; either TRBD1 or TRBD2 may supply D (6 bases each). V was pared by 1 base and J by 5 bases, with 13 bases between. Germline V gene sequence: CDR1 LGHNA, CDR2 YNFKEQ. The CDR3 sequence is 15 residues long. CDR3 DNA: TGTGCCAGCAGCCAAGGGGCAGGGGAGGTAGATACGCAGTATTTT. It specifies CASSQGAGEVDTQYF.

This clonotype was seen a few times. The V and J genes are TRBV28 and TRBJ2-7, with D uncertain. V lost 5 bases and J 5 bases, leaving 10 bases between the germline ends. This CDR3 is 12 amino acids long. Germline V gives CDR1 MDHEN, CDR2 SYDVKM. The DNA for the CDR3 is TGTGCCAGCAGTCCCCTGACCCACGAGCAGTACTTC. This encodes CASSPLTHEQYF.

This clonotype was recorded many times. The J gene is TRBJ2-2, the V gene TRBV3-1, with TRBD2 matching over 9 bases. The CDR3 is 16 amino acids. V was clipped by 3 bases and J by 4 bases; unmatched bases: 6. From germline, CDR1 is LGHDT and CDR2 YNNKEL (reference sequence). The CDR3 nucleotides read TGTGCCAGCAGCCAGATGGGACTAGCAGGCACCGGGGAGCTGTTTTTT. Translating gives CASSQMGLAGTGELFF. The whole variable domain, filled in from reference TRBV3-1 and TRBJ2-2, reads DTAVSQTPKYLVTQMGNDKSIKCEQNLGHDTMYWYKQDSKKFLKIMFSYNNKELIINETVPNRFSPKSPDKAHLNLHINSLELGDSAVYFCASSQMGLAGTGELFFGEGSRLTVL.

CDR3: CASSPPRDRGLYNEQFF. In nucleotides, the CDR3 is TGTGCCAGCAGTCCACCAAGAGACAGGGGGCTATACAATGAGCAGTTCTTC. V and J are TRBV28 and TRBJ2-1, with 10 bases matching TRBD1. CDR1 and CDR2 (germline): MDHEN, SYDVKM. This CDR3 comprises 17 residues. Germline trimming cut 5 bases from V and 4 bases from J; bases unmatched to any gene: 11.

The V call is TRBV5-6, the J call TRBJ2-1, with a weak D call TRBD2 (8 bases). V gave up 4 bases and J gave up 3 bases, with 17 bases separating them. CDR3 length equals 16 residues. The germline V gene has CDR1 SGHDT and CDR2 YYEEEE. The CDR3 sequence: CASSRRGAGGYNEQFF. In nucleotides, the CDR3 is TGTGCCAGCAGCCGCAGGGGGGCGGGAGGCTACAATGAGCAGTTCTTC.

This clonotype was picked up a small number of times. The CDR3 DNA follows: TGCGCCAGCAGCCCCTTAGCGAGCTACAATGAGCAGTTCTTC. Its protein product is CASSPLASYNEQFF. The chain has TRBV4-3 and TRBJ2-1; maybe TRBD2 (5 bases). Germline V gene lookup returns CDR1 LGHNA and CDR2 YSLEER. The CDR3 length is 14 residues. The ends were cut back, 4 bases at V and 3 bases at J, with 10 bases in the middle.

This clonotype was seen only a few times. The genes are TRBV28 and TRBJ2-7, with D perhaps matching TRBD1 (6 bases). Germline loops: CDR1 MDHEN, CDR2 SYDVKM. The CDR3 loop spans 14 amino acids. Trimming stripped 5 bases from V and 1 base from J, with 12 bases between. The CDR3 DNA is TGTGCCAGCAGTCCCCGGGACACGTCCTACGAGCAGTACTTC. Amino acid sequence: CASSPRDTSYEQYF. Full variable domain (rest looked up from reference TRBV28 and TRBJ2-7): DVKVTQSSRYLVKRTGEKVFLECVQDMDHENMFWYRQDPGLGLRLIYFSYDVKMKEKGDIPEGYSVSREKKERFSLILESASTNQTSMYLCASSPRDTSYEQYFGPGTRLTVT.

In this sample, this clonotype turned up many times. This chain connects TRBV12-3 or TRBV12-4 to TRBJ1-6, with a tentative D call TRBD1 (6 bases). Trimming left V 1 base short and J 7 bases short, with 11 bases between. The CDR3 is made up of 15 amino acids. The CDR3 sequence: CASSLGQGTNSPLHF. CDR3 DNA sequence: TGTGCCAGCAGTTTAGGGCAGGGGACCAATTCACCCCTCCACTTT.

This clonotype was recorded a few times. The rearrangement links TRBV12-5 to TRBJ2-5; D remains ambiguous. The ends were cut back, 6 bases at V and 4 bases at J, with 9 bases in the middle. Germline V gene lookup returns CDR1 LGHNT and CDR2 FRNRAP. The CDR3 has 12 amino acids. The CDR3, as DNA: TGTGCTAGTGGCAGAACGGGAGAGACCCAGTACTTC. Translating it yields CASGRTGETQYF.

Ten or more counts support this clonotype. The chain couples TRBV12-3 or TRBV12-4 to TRBJ2-1, with D possibly matching TRBD2 (6 bases). V was clipped by 5 bases and J by 5 bases, with 19 bases between them. The CDR3 runs 16 residues. The CDR3 sequence is CASSGRLASANNEQFF. For the CDR3, the DNA is TGTGCCAGCAGTGGAAGGTTGGCTAGCGCAAACAATGAGCAGTTCTTC.

The table lists this clonotype with many counts. V is TRBV7-2 and J is TRBJ2-3; 9 positions match TRBD2. CDR3 length: 15 residues. V gave up 4 bases and J gave up 2 bases; unmatched junction bases: 4. Germline V gene sequence: CDR1 SGHTA, CDR2 FQGNSA. The CDR3 DNA sequence: TGTGCCAGCAGCTCCGCTAGCGGGACCACAGATACGCAGTATTTT. This translates into CASSSASGTTDTQYF.

This clonotype was seen ten or more times. The V call is TRBV20-1, the J call TRBJ1-6; D gene uncertain. This CDR3 has 14 amino acids. Germline CDR1 is DFQATT and CDR2 is SNEGSKA (reference sequence). V lost 3 bases and J lost 0, with 6 bases in between. The chain's CDR3 is CSASRPSYNSPLHF. The CDR3 DNA sequence: TGCAGTGCTAGTAGGCCCTCCTATAATTCACCCCTCCACTTT.

This clonotype has a count of ten or more. V is TRBV20-1 and J is TRBJ2-1; TRBD1 matches 8 bases. Trimming cost V 3 bases and J 4 bases; bases outside gene matches: 5. The CDR3 is 14 residues long. Per the germline V gene, CDR1 is DFQATT and CDR2 is SNEGSKA (reference sequence). Here the CDR3 reads CSARGTGPYNEQFF. As DNA, the CDR3 is TGCAGTGCTAGGGGGACAGGCCCGTACAATGAGCAGTTCTTC.

This chain joins TRBV15 and TRBJ2-3; 8 nucleotides align to TRBD2. Germline V gene data show CDR1 as LNHNV and CDR2 as YYDKDF (reference sequence). The CDR3 is made up of 19 amino acids. Losses at the gene ends were 0 bases for V and 0 bases for J; bases not matched to a gene: 11. DNA for the CDR3: TGTGCCACCAGCAGAGATCAGCGAGCGGGAGACCCTAGCACAGATACGCAGTATTTT. Translation gives CATSRDQRAGDPSTDTQYF. The entire variable domain, with the rest obtained from reference TRBV15 and TRBJ2-3, is as follows: DAMVIQNPRYQVTQFGKPVTLSCSQTLNHNVMYWYQQKSSQAPKLLFHYYDKDFNNEADTPDNFQSRRPNTSFCFLDIRSPGLGDTAMYLCATSRDQRAGDPSTDTQYFGPGTRLTVL.

This clonotype came up a few times. The chain couples TRBV7-6 to TRBJ2-7; TRBD2 aligns across 7 bases. After removal of 1 base from V and 2 bases from J, the junction contained 2 bases not matched to a gene. The CDR3 is 14 amino acids. Germline loops: CDR1 SGHVS, CDR2 FNYEAQ. DNA of the CDR3: TGTGCCAGCAGCTTAGGCGGGAGTGCCTACGAGCAGTACTTC. Protein: CASSLGGSAYEQYF.

This clonotype was found once. Possible read error: a much larger clone is one base away. The rearrangement links TRBV5-1 to TRBJ2-5; 13 bases map to TRBD2. Germline V gene data show CDR1 as SGHRS and CDR2 as YFSETQ. CDR3 length: 16 amino acids. The V and J ends lost 5 bases and 5 bases, in that order; junction bases with no gene match: 9. The CDR3 sequence is CASRPLAGGRGETQYF. For the CDR3, the DNA is TGCGCCAGCAGGCCACTAGCGGGAGGGCGGGGGGAGACCCAGTACTTC.

This clonotype turned up a few times. The chain has TRBV12-3 or TRBV12-4 and TRBJ2-1, with 7 positions matching TRBD2. After removal of 3 bases from V and 0 bases from J, the junction contained 8 bases not matched to a gene. There are 17 residues in the CDR3. DNA for the CDR3: TGTGCCAGCAGTTTGTTTTCAGCGGGAAGCTCCTACAATGAGCAGTTCTTC. This gives the protein CASSLFSAGSSYNEQFF.